These 10 T cell receptor beta chains originate from one sample sequenced in a study of T cell changes during pregnancy in multiple sclerosis. Repertoires were generated with immunoSEQ multiplex PCR, while TCRdb's copy carries only in-frame clones and drops some. The top ten hold over 1.5% of the sample, which has tens of thousands of clones, roughly 87% seen once. The sample in question was peripheral blood, obtained in the first trimester of pregnancy. The receptors were gathered from a female donor with multiple sclerosis, enrolled in a pregnancy study.

V and J are TRBV5-1 and TRBJ2-1, with 9 bases that match TRBD1. Per germline, CDR1 SGHRS and CDR2 YFSETQ. This CDR3 has 15 residues. V lost 4 bases, J lost 4 bases, and 6 bases stayed unmatched. The CDR3 sequence: CASSPGQGTYNEQFF. The CDR3 DNA is TGCGCCAGCAGCCCAGGACAGGGGACTTACAATGAGCAGTTCTTC.

The gene calls are TRBV6-7 and TRBJ2-2; D possibly corresponds to TRBD2 (6 bases). TRBV6-7 is designated an ORF whose function remains uncertain. V dropped 2 bases and J dropped 1 base, with 11 bases sitting between them. The CDR3 has 16 amino acids. The CDR3 bases are TGTGCCAGCAGTTACAGGTGGAGGGAGAACACCGGGGAGCTGTTTTTT. Residues: CASSYRWRENTGELFF.

The chain is built from TRBV5-1 and TRBJ2-1, with D tentatively TRBD2 (5 bases). V shed 1 base and J shed 5 bases, with 16 bases lying between them. The germline V gene encodes CDR1 SGHRS and CDR2 YFSETQ. The CDR3 runs to 16 residues. Here the CDR3 reads CASSLIGGPTNNEQFF. CDR3 in DNA: TGCGCCAGCAGCTTGATCGGAGGACCGACCAACAATGAGCAGTTCTTC. Together with reference TRBV5-1 and TRBJ2-1, the CDR3 gives the full variable domain: KAGVTQTPRYLIKTRGQQVTLSCSPISGHRSVSWYQQTPGQGLQFLFEYFSETQRNKGNFPGRFSGRQFSNSRSEMNVSTLELGDSALYLCASSLIGGPTNNEQFFGPGTRLTVL.

The V call is TRBV19, the J call TRBJ2-1; 9 nucleotides align to TRBD1. Germline CDR1 is LNHDA and CDR2 is SQIVND (reference sequence). The V segment lost 6 bases and the J segment 4 bases; nucleotides outside the gene matches: 4. The CDR3 has 14 residues. For the CDR3, the DNA is TGTGCCAGTAGGAACAGGGGGCCTTACAATGAGCAGTTCTTC. Translated, it gives CASRNRGPYNEQFF.

This rearrangement joins TRBV19 to TRBJ1-4; D not certain. V was clipped by 4 bases and J by 4 bases, with 7 bases between them. This CDR3 has 13 amino acids. CDR1 and CDR2 from the germline V gene are LNHDA and SQIVND (reference sequence). CDR3 loop: CASSTLFNEKLFF. DNA of the CDR3: TGTGCCAGTAGTACTCTTTTTAATGAAAAACTGTTTTTT.

In its sample, this clone was seen once. The V and J genes are TRBV28 and TRBJ2-5, with 11 positions matching TRBD2. The CDR3 length is 19 residues. The germline CDR1 and CDR2 sequences are MDHEN and SYDVKM. After removal of 6 bases from V and 2 bases from J, the junction contained 17 bases not matched to a gene. The CDR3 coding sequence is TGTGCCAGCAGCCGTGCAGGGACTAGCGGATCTTGGGGGCAAGAGACCCAGTACTTC. It yields the protein CASSRAGTSGSWGQETQYF.

The chain recombines TRBV19 with TRBJ1-2, with D tentatively TRBD1 (6 bases). Per germline, CDR1 LNHDA and CDR2 SQIVND (reference sequence). The CDR3 contains 16 residues. Between the trimmed V and J ends, which lost 1 base and 0 bases, there was a span of 12 bases. As DNA, the CDR3 is TGTGCCAGTAGTATAGGGTCACAGGGAACTAACTATGGCTACACCTTC. As protein: CASSIGSQGTNYGYTF. The full variable domain, in which reference TRBV19 and TRBJ1-2 provide the parts outside the CDR3, is DGGITQSPKYLFRKEGQNVTLSCEQNLNHDAMYWYRQDPGQGLRLIYYSQIVNDFQKGDIAEGYSVSREKKESFPLTVTSAQKNPTAFYLCASSIGSQGTNYGYTFGSGTRLTVV.

The V call is TRBV6-1, the J call TRBJ2-7, with D unresolved. V lost 2 bases to trimming and J lost 5 bases, with 10 bases between them. CDR3 length: 13 amino acids. Germline assignment: CDR1 MNHNS and CDR2 SASEGT. The DNA for the CDR3 is TGTGCCAGCAGTGAATGGCAGGCCGACGAGCAGTACTTC. This gives the protein CASSEWQADEQYF.

The genes are TRBV25-1 and TRBJ2-1; TRBD2 is a possible D gene (5 bases). Germline CDR1 reads MGHDK; CDR2 reads SYGVNS. The CDR3 contains 15 residues. The V gene lost 6 bases and the J gene lost 0 bases, with 12 bases spanning the gap. CDR3: CASSRTLSSYNEQFF. The CDR3, as DNA: TGTGCCAGCAGCCGGACTTTAAGCTCCTACAATGAGCAGTTCTTC.

The V gene is TRBV4-2, the J gene TRBJ2-2, with D possibly being TRBD2 (6 bases). V lost 2 bases to trimming and J lost 4 bases, with 11 bases between them. Germline CDR1 reads LGHNA; CDR2 reads YNFKEQ. The CDR3 totals 15 residues. The chain's CDR3 is CASSQNAGITGELFF. In DNA form, the CDR3 reads TGTGCCAGCAGCCAAAACGCGGGGATCACCGGGGAGCTGTTTTTT.